This TCR beta chain was recorded in a study of cytomegalovirus exposure and HLA in healthy donors. The PCR had 60 Vbeta and 13 Jbeta primers. Sequenced by immunoSEQ multiplex PCR; TCRdb stores in-frame clones only, minus some. This sample has some 180,000 clones, with around 75% found just once. CDR3 length equals 15 residues. V lost 6 bases, J lost 3 bases, and 10 bases stayed unmatched. CDR1 and CDR2 (germline): MNHEY, SMNVEV (reference sequence). Study findings and constraints: Earlier results showed most TCR beta V segments being productive about 90% or about 30% of the time.

As to this clone: Its antigen is unknown.

The V and J genes are TRBV27 and TRBJ1-1; 7 bases are a match to TRBD1. The sequencing sample was made of PBMCs. This TCR derives from a woman aged 25 to 39 in good health and CMV-seronegative. The CDR3 sequence: CASSINRGGDTEAFF. CDR3 nucleotides: TGTGCCAGCAGCATTAACAGGGGAGGAGACACTGAAGCTTTCTTT.